The rows below give T cell receptor beta chains drawn from one sample of a study of beta chain features in type 1 diabetes. Produced via immunoSEQ multiplex PCR; TCRdb's table is partial and in-frame only. Of 140,000 to 150,000 clones detected, roughly 53% appear once; the ten largest clones hold around 0.45%. The sequenced material came from Tregs from blood. The origin of the receptors is a man between 18 and 35 years old in good health. The CDR3 runs from the conserved cysteine through the conserved F or W. The D gene is left open where the match is weak. Expanded clones get a size class; other rows say once, few or many, or leave the size out.

size	V	D	J	CDR3	DNA
few	TRBV7-2	.	TRBJ2-2	CASSLARPNTGELFF	TGTGCCAGCAGCTTAGCGCGTCCGAACACCGGGGAGCTGTTTTTT
.	TRBV29-1	.	TRBJ1-3	CSVGGRYGNTIYF	TGCAGCGTTGGGGGCCGCTATGGAAACACCATATATTTT
few	TRBV28	.	TRBJ2-2	CASTRGGNTGELFF	TGTGCCAGCACCCGGGGAGGAAACACCGGGGAGCTGTTTTTT
.	TRBV6-5	.	TRBJ2-3	CASRDTRTDTQYF	TGTGCCAGTAGGGACACACGCACAGATACGCAGTATTTT
few	TRBV15	.	TRBJ1-5	CATSRDSLNQPQHF	TGTGCCACCAGCAGAGATTCGTTGAATCAGCCCCAGCATTTT
.	TRBV6-5	.	TRBJ1-3	CASSYAGSGNTTYF	TGTGCCAGCAGTTACGCAGGATCTGGAAACACCACATATTTT
.	TRBV19	.	TRBJ2-7	CASSIWREKGHEQYF	TGTGCCAGTAGTATATGGAGGGAAAAGGGTCACGAGCAGTACTTC
.	TRBV7-9	TRBD2	TRBJ2-7	CASSRIAGRYEQYF	TGTGCCAGCAGCCGCATAGCGGGTCGGTACGAGCAGTACTTC
.	TRBV27	.	TRBJ1-5	CASTLSGSASNQPQHF	TGTGCCAGCACCCTTAGCGGGTCCGCTAGCAATCAGCCCCAGCATTTT
.	TRBV5-1	.	TRBJ2-3	CASTSFGVDTQYF	TGCGCCAGCACCTCCTTCGGGGTAGATACGCAGTATTTT
.	TRBV6-6	.	TRBJ1-5	CASSRTRPDQPQHF	TGTGCCAGCAGCCGTACTAGGCCAGACCAGCCCCAGCATTTT
once	TRBV7-2	.	TRBJ2-6	CASSLFRTHGANVLTF	TGTGCCAGCAGCTTATTTCGGACACATGGGGCCAACGTCCTGACTTTC
.	TRBV7-9	TRBD1	TRBJ1-6	CASSRDREGSPLHF	TGTGCCAGCAGCCGGGACAGGGAAGGATCACCCCTCCACTTT
.	TRBV5-1	.	TRBJ2-3	CASSVGQPTDTQYF	TGCGCCAGCAGCGTAGGACAGCCGACAGATACGCAGTATTTT
few	TRBV7-9	TRBD2	TRBJ2-1	CASSKGAGGGNEQFF	TGTGCCAGCAGCAAAGGGGCGGGAGGTGGCAATGAGCAGTTCTTC
.	TRBV4-2	TRBD2	TRBJ2-2	CASSQEGLAVTGELFF	TGTGCCAGCAGCCAAGAAGGACTAGCGGTCACCGGGGAGCTGTTTTTT
.	TRBV9	.	TRBJ1-2	CASSVEMGHYGYTF	TGTGCCAGCAGCGTAGAAATGGGGCACTATGGCTACACCTTC
.	TRBV9	TRBD1	TRBJ1-2	CASSVEGRGLFNNYGYTF	TGTGCCAGCAGCGTAGAAGGCAGGGGGCTGTTTAATAACTATGGCTACACCTTC
.	TRBV5-1	.	TRBJ1-1	CASSFNMNTEAFF	TGCGCCAGCAGCTTCAACATGAACACTGAAGCTTTCTTT
few	TRBV29-1	.	TRBJ1-3	CSVGRGAGNTIYF	TGCAGCGTTGGCCGGGGGGCCGGAAACACCATATATTTT
.	TRBV29-1	TRBD1	TRBJ2-7	CSVRGDRATYEQYF	TGCAGCGTTAGAGGGGACAGGGCAACCTACGAGCAGTACTTC
few	TRBV29-1	TRBD1	TRBJ2-3	CSVRGQNTDTQYF	TGCAGCGTTCGGGGACAGAACACAGATACGCAGTATTTT